The rows below give T cell receptor beta chains drawn from one sample of a study of blood T cell repertoires in COVID-19. Clones were sequenced by immunoSEQ multiplex PCR, and TCRdb holds only the in-frame ones, with some missing. Of around 250,000 clones listed, around 87% are singletons. Specimen: peripheral blood. Receptors were obtained from a woman in her sixties with COVID-19, enrolled during active disease. CDR3s include the opening cysteine and the closing phenylalanine or tryptophan. A D gene is named only where the DNA matches it firmly. A clone size is listed for some rows: how often the clone was seen (once, few, many), or a class if it is expanded.

j_call clone_size d_call v_call cdr3_aa cdr3_nt
TRBJ2-7 NA NA TRBV30 CAWTTLHEQYF TGTGCCTGGACCACTCTCCACGAGCAGTACTTC
TRBJ1-6 NA TRBD1 TRBV6-2/TRBV6-3 CASSQGDSHSPLHF TGTGCCAGCAGCCAAGGGGACAGTCATTCACCCCTCCACTTT
TRBJ1-1 once TRBD1 TRBV29-1 CSVEVTGTGNTEAFF TGCAGCGTTGAAGTCACCGGGACAGGCAACACTGAAGCTTTCTTT
TRBJ1-1 few TRBD1 TRBV7-9 CASSHFRRGTEAFF TGTGCCAGCAGCCATTTCCGCAGGGGGACTGAAGCTTTCTTT
TRBJ2-1 NA TRBD1 TRBV7-3 CASSRDRATYNEQFF TGTGCCAGCAGCCGGGACAGGGCTACCTACAATGAGCAGTTCTTC
TRBJ2-2 NA NA TRBV6-1 CASSDPAGSSTGELFF TGTGCCAGCAGTGACCCGGCGGGGAGCTCCACCGGGGAGCTGTTTTTT
TRBJ1-1 NA NA TRBV2 CASSVRWDREGPSNTEAFF TGTGCCAGCAGTGTAAGGTGGGATCGGGAGGGGCCGTCGAACACTGAAGCTTTCTTT
TRBJ1-1 NA NA TRBV6-2/TRBV6-3 CASSEGGSTEAFF TGTGCCAGCAGTGAGGGGGGGAGCACTGAAGCTTTCTTT
TRBJ1-5 NA TRBD1 TRBV27 CASSSSGTGGSQPQHF TGTGCCAGCAGTAGCTCCGGGACAGGGGGCAGTCAGCCCCAGCATTTT
TRBJ1-1 NA NA TRBV18 CASSPGGRLMGEMNTEAFF TGTGCCAGCTCACCAGGGGGCCGGCTTATGGGAGAAATGAACACTGAAGCTTTCTTT
TRBJ2-5 NA NA TRBV19 CASSIQGRRETQYF TGTGCCAGTAGTATACAGGGGAGACGAGAGACCCAGTACTTC
TRBJ2-5 NA NA TRBV11-3 CASSTSDRRGTQYF TGTGCCAGCAGCACCTCGGACCGGCGGGGGACCCAGTACTTC
TRBJ2-5 NA NA TRBV6-5 CASRVGGNQETQYF TGTGCCAGCAGGGTCGGGGGAAACCAAGAGACCCAGTACTTC
TRBJ2-3 NA NA TRBV7-9 CASSLTRDTTDTQYF TGTGCCAGCAGCCTAACACGAGACACCACAGATACGCAGTATTTT
TRBJ1-2 NA TRBD1 TRBV12-3/TRBV12-4 CASSTGGIYGYTF TGTGCCAGCAGTACAGGGGGGATCTATGGCTACACCTTC
TRBJ1-3 NA TRBD1 TRBV7-6 CATGTGALSGNTIYF TGTGCCACCGGGACAGGGGCCCTCTCTGGAAACACCATATATTTT
TRBJ1-2 NA TRBD1 TRBV19 CASSRYTGGIDYGYTF TGTGCCAGTAGTCGTTATACAGGGGGCATCGACTATGGCTACACCTTC
TRBJ1-1 once TRBD1 TRBV29-1 CSGRDSGNTEAFF TGCAGCGGGAGGGACAGCGGGAACACTGAAGCTTTCTTT
TRBJ1-5 NA NA TRBV19 CASSMQVDQPQHF TGTGCCAGTAGTATGCAGGTCGATCAGCCCCAGCATTTT
TRBJ2-5 NA NA TRBV6-5 CASLRAGEMETQYF TGTGCCAGTCTCCGGGCAGGGGAGATGGAGACCCAGTACTTC
TRBJ1-2 NA NA TRBV7-9 CASSLIPILYYGYTF TGTGCCAGCAGCTTAATACCTATACTGTACTATGGCTACACCTTC
TRBJ1-6 NA TRBD1 TRBV2 CASKGQGSISLHF TGTGCCAGCAAGGGACAGGGATCTATATCCCTCCACTTT
TRBJ1-6 few NA TRBV2 CASSGAGDNSPLHF TGTGCCAGCAGTGGGGCAGGCGATAATTCACCCCTCCACTTT
TRBJ2-1 NA TRBD2 TRBV7-2 CASSLPSGLARGNEQFF TGTGCCAGCAGCTTACCGTCTGGACTAGCTCGCGGTAATGAGCAGTTCTTC
TRBJ2-7 NA NA TRBV13 CASSLGAGTGEQYF TGTGCCAGCAGCTTAGGGGCGGGCACCGGCGAGCAGTACTTC
TRBJ1-2 NA NA TRBV5-4 CASSYHSETYGYTF TGTGCCAGCAGCTATCACTCCGAAACCTATGGCTACACCTTC
TRBJ2-2 NA NA TRBV5-6 CASSFYGARGESGELFF TGTGCCAGCAGCTTCTATGGGGCCAGGGGCGAAAGCGGGGAGCTGTTTTTT
TRBJ2-1 NA TRBD2 TRBV5-4 CASSPISGGARNEQFF TGTGCCAGCAGCCCTATTAGCGGGGGGGCTCGGAATGAGCAGTTCTTC
TRBJ1-3 NA NA TRBV5-4 CASSPAGISGNTIYF TGTGCCAGCAGTCCCGCGGGGATAAGTGGAAACACCATATATTTT
TRBJ1-2 NA TRBD1 TRBV9 CASSVSGTGESNYGYTF TGTGCCAGCAGCGTGTCAGGGACAGGGGAGAGTAACTATGGCTACACCTTC
TRBJ2-3 NA TRBD2 TRBV6-5 CASSRSIAGLDTQYF TGTGCCAGCAGTCGGTCGATAGCGGGGTTGGATACGCAGTATTTT
TRBJ1-2 NA NA TRBV19 CASSIAGPNYGYTF TGTGCCAGTAGTATAGCAGGCCCTAACTATGGCTACACCTTC
TRBJ2-3 NA NA TRBV11-3 CASSGEFGASTDTQYF TGTGCCAGCAGCGGAGAGTTTGGGGCTAGCACAGATACGCAGTATTTT
TRBJ1-3 NA TRBD1 TRBV7-9 CASSQTGGGNTIYF TGTGCCAGCAGCCAGACAGGGGGTGGAAACACCATATATTTT
TRBJ1-3 NA TRBD1 TRBV10-3 CAIRELTGGGNTIYF TGTGCCATCAGGGAGCTAACAGGGGGAGGAAACACCATATATTTT
TRBJ1-1 NA NA TRBV3-1/TRBV3-2 CASSQGQGYGNAEAFF TGTGCCAGCAGCCAAGGTCAGGGGTATGGGAACGCTGAAGCTTTCTTT
TRBJ2-7 NA NA TRBV21-1 CASSKVSGGPSYEQYF TGTGCCAGCAGCAAAGTGAGCGGGGGCCCCTCCTACGAGCAGTACTTC
TRBJ1-4 NA NA TRBV18 CASSNTKSGFEKLFF TGTGCCAGCTCCAACACCAAGTCGGGGTTTGAAAAACTGTTTTTT
TRBJ2-3 NA TRBD2 TRBV7-8 CASSLGNWRGGPGTDTQYF TGTGCCAGCAGCTTAGGGAATTGGCGGGGGGGCCCTGGCACAGATACGCAGTATTTT
TRBJ2-3 NA NA TRBV7-8 CASSSKISQVRGSDTQYF TGTGCCAGCAGCTCTAAAATTTCACAGGTTAGGGGTTCAGATACGCAGTATTTT
TRBJ2-1 NA NA TRBV7-3 CASSLGGASYNEQFF TGTGCCAGCAGCTTAGGGGGGGCCTCCTACAATGAGCAGTTCTTC
TRBJ1-3 NA NA TRBV7-6 CASSLSGLSSGNTIYF TGTGCCAGCAGCTTAAGCGGCCTAAGCTCTGGAAACACCATATATTTT
TRBJ2-2 few NA TRBV6-5 CASSSRGQNTGELFF TGTGCCAGCAGTTCCAGGGGTCAGAACACCGGGGAGCTGTTTTTT
TRBJ1-1 NA NA TRBV19 CASSIQGLTNTEAFF TGTGCCAGTAGTATTCAGGGCTTGACGAACACTGAAGCTTTCTTT
TRBJ1-1 NA NA TRBV7-9 CASSLSTGSKEAFF TGTGCCAGCAGCTTATCCACGGGGAGTAAGGAAGCTTTCTTT
TRBJ1-4 NA TRBD1 TRBV4-3 CASSQGWTGEEKLFF TGCGCCAGCAGCCAAGGGTGGACAGGGGAAGAAAAACTGTTTTTT
TRBJ2-1 NA NA TRBV27 CASSLRGSEQFF TGTGCCAGCAGTTTGCGAGGTAGTGAGCAGTTCTTC
TRBJ2-5 NA TRBD2 TRBV9 CASTPLAGQETQYF TGTGCCAGTACCCCTCTAGCGGGGCAAGAGACCCAGTACTTC
TRBJ2-1 few NA TRBV4-3 CASSQDFLGSSYNEQFF TGCGCCAGCAGCCAAGATTTTCTGGGGAGCTCCTACAATGAGCAGTTCTTC
TRBJ2-1 NA NA TRBV5-1 CASSLERPSINEQFF TGCGCCAGCAGCTTAGAGCGGCCCTCCATCAATGAGCAGTTCTTC
TRBJ1-1 NA NA TRBV29-1 CSSTRVSEAFF TGCAGCTCCACGCGGGTCTCTGAAGCTTTCTTT
TRBJ2-1 NA TRBD1 TRBV27 CASSAYGQGLYNEQFF TGTGCCAGCAGTGCCTACGGACAGGGGCTTTACAATGAGCAGTTCTTC
TRBJ2-7 NA TRBD1 TRBV4-2 CASSQGRDRVYEQYF TGTGCCAGCAGCCAAGGTCGGGACAGGGTCTACGAGCAGTACTTC
TRBJ1-1 NA TRBD1 TRBV29-1 CSSRGTDTEAFF TGCAGCTCCAGGGGGACGGACACTGAAGCTTTCTTT
TRBJ2-1 NA NA TRBV7-6 CASSLLASGTFDGGENEQFF TGTGCCAGCAGCTTATTGGCATCGGGCACCTTCGACGGGGGAGAGAATGAGCAGTTCTTC
TRBJ1-5 NA NA TRBV5-1 CASSPSTGINQPQHF TGCGCCAGCAGCCCATCAACAGGAATCAATCAGCCCCAGCATTTT
TRBJ2-2 NA TRBD1 TRBV7-3 CASSFGTGNTGELFF TGTGCCAGCAGCTTCGGGACAGGGAACACCGGGGAGCTGTTTTTT
TRBJ2-1 NA NA TRBV4-2 CASSQTRTDAEQFF TGTGCCAGCAGCCAGACCCGGACAGATGCTGAGCAGTTCTTC
TRBJ1-6 NA TRBD1 TRBV7-8 CASSEGRGRNSPLHF TGTGCCAGCAGCGAGGGCAGGGGGCGTAATTCACCCCTCCACTTT